The entry that follows covers one TCR beta chain sequence. This sample stems from a study of blood T cell repertoires in COVID-19. The CDR3 loop spans 16 amino acids. The germline V and J ends were trimmed by 0 bases and 0 bases, with 12 bases remaining between them. Germline CDR1 is SGHRS and CDR2 is YFSETQ. Sequencing was performed with immunoSEQ multiplex PCR; in TCRdb, only in-frame clones are kept and a portion is missing. This table has about 46,000 clones, approximately 86% appearing once. The source of this sequence is a man aged 55 to 70 with acute or convalescent COVID-19. What was sequenced was peripheral blood. The chain recombines TRBV5-1 with TRBJ1-2; tentative D call: TRBD1 (6 bases). The CDR3 loop is CASSLDGTKPNYGYTF. CDR3 DNA: TGCGCCAGCAGCTTGGATGGGACAAAGCCTAACTATGGCTACACCTTC. The whole variable domain, remainder taken from reference TRBV5-1 and TRBJ1-2, is KAGVTQTPRYLIKTRGQQVTLSCSPISGHRSVSWYQQTPGQGLQFLFEYFSETQRNKGNFPGRFSGRQFSNSRSEMNVSTLELGDSALYLCASSLDGTKPNYGYTFGSGTRLTVV.